This is a list of T cell receptor beta chains from one sample in a study of T cells in Graves' hyperthyroidism and ophthalmopathy. TCRdb redid the calling of the multiplex PCR reads with MiXCR, one entry per CDR3 protein. The data show around 800,000 distinct CDR3 sequences, with 35% to 45% seen just once and around 9.3% held by the top ten. The specimen sequenced was blood. These receptor sequences come from a man aged 18 to 30 with Graves' hyperthyroidism. The CDR3 runs from the conserved cysteine through the conserved F or W. A D gene is named only where the DNA matches it firmly. Clone size is given for some rows only: seen once, a few or many times, or a class if the clone is expanded.

>TRBJ1-4|many|TRBV20-1|-
TGCAGTGCTAGAGAAGGTCATGAAAAACTGTTTTTT
CSAREGHEKLFF
>TRBJ1-1|many|TRBV29-1|-
TGCAGCGTGGAATCAGGTAGAGCTGAAGCTTTCTTT
CSVESGRAEAFF
>TRBJ2-5|-|TRBV6-5|TRBD2
TGTGCCAGCAGTGCGTTCGGACTAGCGGGAGTAGAGGAGACCCAGTACTTC
CASSAFGLAGVEETQYF
>TRBJ1-2|many|TRBV29-1|-
TGCAGCGTTGTGGTGGGGGACTATGGCTACACCTTC
CSVVVGDYGYTF
>TRBJ2-5|-|TRBV9|-
TGTGCCAGCAGCGCTCCACTAGTGGGGACCCAGTACTTC
CASSAPLVGTQYF
>TRBJ2-7|few|TRBV7-2|TRBD2
TGTGCCAGCAGCCGTACTGGTACTAGCGGGAGGATCGCCGAGCAGTACTTC
CASSRTGTSGRIAEQYF
>TRBJ1-1|few|TRBV5-1|-
TGCGCCAGCGGGCTTTCTCGAACCACTGAAGCTTTCTTT
CASGLSRTTEAFF
>TRBJ1-3|-|TRBV19|-
TGTGCCAGTAGTATGGAGGGATTGGACTCTGGAAACACCATATATTTT
CASSMEGLDSGNTIYF
>TRBJ1-4|many|TRBV25-1|-
TGTGCCAGCGGCTATATGGAAAAACTGTTTTTT
CASGYMEKLFF
>TRBJ1-3|-|TRBV29-1|-
TGCAGCGTTGTAGGGGGAAACACCATATATTTT
CSVVGGNTIYF
>TRBJ2-7|-|TRBV20-1|-
TGCAGTGCTCACCTTCCGGGCCCCGCTACTTACGAGCAGTACTTC
CSAHLPGPATYEQYF